Listed below are T cell receptor beta chains from one sample, sequenced in a study of cytomegalovirus exposure and HLA in healthy donors. The table came from immunoSEQ multiplex PCR; TCRdb's copy has only in-frame clones and leaves some out. Found here are 140,000 to 150,000 clones, about 81% of them singletons; the top ten hold around 7%. The sequencing sample was made of PBMCs. These receptors were collected from a man aged 25 to 40 in good health and CMV-seronegative. Both conserved end residues are part of each CDR3. Fields, in order: V gene, J gene, clone size, D gene, CDR3 length, CDR3 DNA, CDR3 protein. A D gene is named only where the DNA matches it firmly. Size tells how often a clone was seen (once, few, many) or the class of an expanded clone, and some rows leave it out.

V: TRBV5-4; J: TRBJ2-3; size: -; D: TRBD2; length: 16; DNA: TGTGCCAGCAGCTGGGGGGGTAGCGGGGCCACAGATACGCAGTATTTT; CDR3: CASSWGGSGATDTQYF
V: TRBV15; J: TRBJ2-5; size: -; D: TRBD1; length: 16; DNA: TGTGCCACCAGCAGAGTCGGGACAGGGGGCCAGGAGACCCAGTACTTC; CDR3: CATSRVGTGGQETQYF
V: TRBV7-3; J: TRBJ2-1; size: -; D: TRBD2; length: 15; DNA: TGTGCCAGCAGCCCGAGCGGGGGGATAACCAGTGAGCAGTTCTTC; CDR3: CASSPSGGITSEQFF
V: TRBV5-1; J: TRBJ2-1; size: few; D: TRBD2; length: 17; DNA: TGCGCCAGCAGCCCCAATGTAGTGGGAGGGCCCAAGGATGAGCAGTTCTTC; CDR3: CASSPNVVGGPKDEQFF
V: TRBV5-1; J: TRBJ1-2; size: few; D: -; length: 15; DNA: TGCGCCAGCAGCGGGGGAGAGGGAGGCGTCTCTGGCTACACCTTC; CDR3: CASSGGEGGVSGYTF
V: TRBV12-5; J: TRBJ2-4; size: -; D: -; length: 19; DNA: TGTGCTAGTGGTTTTCATCGGCAAGGAGGGGATCTAGCCAAAAACAGTCAGTACTTC; CDR3: CASGFHRQGGDLAKNSQYF
V: TRBV7-9; J: TRBJ2-1; size: -; D: TRBD1; length: 14; DNA: TGTGCCAGCAGCGCCACAAGGACAGGGAATGAGCAGTTCTTC; CDR3: CASSATRTGNEQFF
V: TRBV2; J: TRBJ1-2; size: -; D: -; length: 13; DNA: TGTGCCAGCAGTGAGGGCAGGGACTATGGCTACACCTTC; CDR3: CASSEGRDYGYTF
V: TRBV19; J: TRBJ1-1; size: few; D: TRBD1; length: 14; DNA: TGTGCCAGTAGTACAGGGGGCCAAACCACTGAAGCTTTCTTT; CDR3: CASSTGGQTTEAFF
V: TRBV2; J: TRBJ2-5; size: -; D: -; length: 11; DNA: TGTGCCAGCAGAGGGGAAGAGACCCAGTACTTC; CDR3: CASRGEETQYF
V: TRBV28; J: TRBJ2-1; size: -; D: TRBD2; length: 15; DNA: TGTGCCAGCAGTTTTGCTGCGGGAGGAGGCAATGAGCAGTTCTTC; CDR3: CASSFAAGGGNEQFF
V: TRBV4-1; J: TRBJ2-5; size: -; D: TRBD1; length: 17; DNA: TGCGCCAGCAGCCAAGATCCAGGGACAGGGGCCGTACAGACCCAGTACTTC; CDR3: CASSQDPGTGAVQTQYF
V: TRBV5-1; J: TRBJ2-1; size: few; D: TRBD2; length: 18; DNA: TGCGCCAGCAGCTTTCGGACTAGCGGGGGGGACTCATACAATGAGCAGTTCTTC; CDR3: CASSFRTSGGDSYNEQFF
V: TRBV5-6; J: TRBJ1-1; size: -; D: -; length: 13; DNA: TGTGCCAGCAGCTTCGGGGGGGCAACTGAAGCTTTCTTT; CDR3: CASSFGGATEAFF
V: TRBV6-5; J: TRBJ2-7; size: -; D: TRBD1; length: 14; DNA: TGTGCCAGCACCAGACAGGGGATGGTGGACGAGCAGTACTTC; CDR3: CASTRQGMVDEQYF
V: TRBV29-1; J: TRBJ1-2; size: few; D: TRBD1; length: 12; DNA: TGCAGCGTCCGCGACAGGGTCTATGGCTACACCTTC; CDR3: CSVRDRVYGYTF
V: TRBV7-3; J: TRBJ2-5; size: -; D: -; length: 17; DNA: TGTGCCAGCAGCTTAAATCCAGCGCCGACCTCGGGGGAGACCCAGTACTTC; CDR3: CASSLNPAPTSGETQYF
V: TRBV2; J: TRBJ1-1; size: once; D: -; length: 14; DNA: TGTGCCAGCATCCTGGACGGAAGGAGGACTGAAGCTTTCTTT; CDR3: CASILDGRRTEAFF